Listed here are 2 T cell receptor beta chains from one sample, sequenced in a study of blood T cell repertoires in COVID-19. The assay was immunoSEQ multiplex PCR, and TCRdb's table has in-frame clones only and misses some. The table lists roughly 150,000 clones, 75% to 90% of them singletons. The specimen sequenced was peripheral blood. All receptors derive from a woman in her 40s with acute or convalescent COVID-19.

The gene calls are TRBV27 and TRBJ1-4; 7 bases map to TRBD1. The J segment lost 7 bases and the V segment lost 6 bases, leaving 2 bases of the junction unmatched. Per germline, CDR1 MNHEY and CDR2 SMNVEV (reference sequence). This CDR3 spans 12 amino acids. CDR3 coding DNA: TGTGCCAGCAGGTCAGGGGGTGAAAAACTGTTTTTT. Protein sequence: CASRSGGEKLFF. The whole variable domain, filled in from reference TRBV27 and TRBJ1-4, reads EAQVTQNPRYLITVTGKKLTVTCSQNMNHEYMSWYRQDPGLGLRQIYYSMNVEVTDKGDVPEGYKVSRKEKRNFPLILESPSPNQTSLYFCASRSGGEKLFFGSGTQLSVL.

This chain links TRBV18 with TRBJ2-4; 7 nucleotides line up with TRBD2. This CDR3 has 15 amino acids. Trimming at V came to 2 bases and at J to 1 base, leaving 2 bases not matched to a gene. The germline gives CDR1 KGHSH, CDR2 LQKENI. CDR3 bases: TGTGCCAGCTCACCAGGGGAGGGGGCCAAAAACATTCAGTACTTC. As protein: CASSPGEGAKNIQYF.